The 20 T cell receptor beta chains reported below all come from one sample, sequenced in a study of blood T cells in healthy people across ages. Primed by a sample-barcoded 5' primer and a J-beta primer mix, a second PCR proceeded for roughly 7 to 12 cycles. A single record per CDR3 protein comes from TCRdb applying MiXCR to the 5' RACE reads. The table shows 600,000 to 800,000 distinct CDR3 sequences, with under 65% occurring only once. Source material: blood. These receptors were taken from a woman at least 80 years old in good health.

This clonotype showed up many times. This chain links TRBV11-2 with TRBJ2-7; 7 bases line up with TRBD2. Per the germline V gene, CDR1 is SGHAT and CDR2 is FQNNGV. J gave up 3 bases and V 5 bases, and 4 bases lay outside the gene matches. The CDR3 contains 13 residues. CDR3 sequence (DNA): TGTGCCAGCAGCCTGACTAGCAACTACGAGCAGTACTTC. Its protein is CASSLTSNYEQYF.

This clonotype has at least ten counts. The chain employs TRBV20-1 and TRBJ1-4; D is undetermined. The V and J ends lost 6 bases and 0 bases respectively, with 11 bases between them. Per the germline V gene, CDR1 is DFQATT and CDR2 is SNEGSKA (reference sequence). This CDR3 is 14 amino acids long. The CDR3 loop is CSASAPPTNEKLFF. CDR3 bases: TGCAGTGCGTCAGCACCCCCAACTAATGAAAAACTGTTTTTT.

The chain is built from TRBV6-5 and TRBJ2-5; D possibly matches TRBD1 or TRBD2 (5 bases each). V was cut by 7 bases and J by 11 bases, with 23 bases left in between. Germline V gene data show CDR1 as MNHEY and CDR2 as SVGAGI. This CDR3 region has 14 residues. CDR3 amino acids: CASTRDRDYNEQYF. In nucleotides, the CDR3 is TGTGCCAGCACCAGAGACAGAGACTACAATGAGCAGTACTTC.

Comment on this clonotype: This may stem from a read error, because a much larger clone lies one nucleotide away. V usage is TRBV7-9 and J usage is TRBJ2-3, with D maybe TRBD2 (6 bases). The CDR3 is 14 amino acids. The V and J ends lost 5 bases and 4 bases respectively, with 13 bases between them. Germline-derived CDR1 and CDR2 are SEHNR and FQNEAQ (reference sequence). CDR3 in DNA: TGTGCCAGCAGCAAGGGACTTTCCGCAGATACGCAGTATTTT. It encodes CASSKGLSADTQYF.

V and J are TRBV6-5 and TRBJ2-1; 12 bases match TRBD2. The germline V gene has CDR1 MNHEY and CDR2 SVGAGI. This CDR3 spans 15 amino acids. Unmatched junction bases numbered 5, after V lost 2 bases and J lost 9 bases. The CDR3 sequence is CASSYALAGGGEQFF. The CDR3 DNA follows: TGTGCCAGCAGTTACGCTCTAGCGGGAGGGGGTGAGCAGTTCTTC.

Many counts were recorded for this clonotype. CDR3 nucleotides: TGCAGCGTTACGGGCTACGGCGAGGATACGCAGTATTTT. It encodes CSVTGYGEDTQYF. The rearrangement joins TRBV29-1 to TRBJ2-3; D unresolved. Germline V gene data show CDR1 as SQVTM and CDR2 as ANQGSEA. V shed 5 bases and J shed 6 bases, with 15 bases lying between them. CDR3 size: 13 residues.

This clonotype was seen a handful of times. The rearrangement joins TRBV28 to TRBJ2-2; possibly TRBD1 or TRBD2 for D (6 bases each). The CDR3 runs 16 residues. Germline lookup yields CDR1 MDHEN and CDR2 SYDVKM. V was cut by 1 base and J by 2 bases, with 11 bases left in between. The CDR3 reads CASSLSGAPNTGELFF. For the CDR3, the DNA is TGTGCCAGCAGTTTATCGGGGGCCCCAAACACCGGGGAGCTGTTTTTT.

This chain uses TRBV12-3 or TRBV12-4 with TRBJ1-1, with unresolved D. This CDR3 is 13 amino acids long. V was trimmed by 8 bases and J by 2 bases, leaving 12 bases between them. The CDR3 DNA is TGTGCCAGCCGCATCGTACCCAACACTGAAGCTTTCTTT. This translates into CASRIVPNTEAFF.

The gene calls are TRBV7-8 and TRBJ2-2; a weak D match, TRBD2 (5 bases). Germline V gives CDR1 SGHVS, CDR2 FQNEAQ. This CDR3 comprises 13 residues. The V end lost 5 bases, the J end lost 7 bases, and 11 bases lay between the germline ends. CDR3 in DNA: TGTGCCAGCAGCAAAGTCGGGGTCGGGGAGCTGTTTTTT. Its protein is CASSKVGVGELFF. The full variable domain, in which reference TRBV7-8 and TRBJ2-2 provide the parts outside the CDR3, is GAGVSQSPRYKVAKRGQDVALRCDPISGHVSLFWYQQALGQGPEFLTYFQNEAQLDKSGLPSDRFFAERPEGSVSTLKIQRTQQEDSAVYLCASSKVGVGELFFGEGSRLTVL.

V gene TRBV7-9 combines with J gene TRBJ1-3; D perhaps matches TRBD1 (5 bases). Germline CDR1 SEHNR, CDR2 FQNEAQ (reference sequence). The CDR3 consists of 16 residues. Trimming took off 1 base at V and 0 bases at J, with 10 bases between the two ends. This CDR3 reads CASSLVVGGSGNTIYF. CDR3 DNA sequence: TGTGCCAGCAGCTTAGTAGTCGGGGGCTCTGGAAACACCATATATTTT.

The sample holds a few counts of this clonotype. The rearrangement links TRBV11-2 to TRBJ2-1; D possibly corresponds to TRBD2 (5 bases). V lost 3 bases and J 10 bases, leaving 10 bases between the germline ends. This CDR3 region has 12 residues. Germline V lookup: CDR1 SGHAT, CDR2 FQNNGV. The CDR3 is CASSFGIQEQFF. CDR3 DNA: TGTGCCAGCAGCTTCGGGATTCAAGAGCAGTTCTTC.

The gene calls are TRBV3-1 and TRBJ2-1; 10 bases map to TRBD2. Trimming cost V 1 base and J 8 bases; bases outside gene matches: 5. The CDR3 is 15 residues long. The germline CDR1 and CDR2 sequences are LGHDT and YNNKEL (reference sequence). The CDR3: CASSQGERGGHEQFF. Written as DNA, the CDR3 is TGTGCCAGCAGCCAAGGCGAGCGGGGGGGCCATGAGCAGTTCTTC.

This clonotype was counted at least ten times. CDR3 in amino acids: CASSDRNPTDTQYF. The CDR3 DNA reads TGTGCCAGCAGCGACAGGAACCCGACAGATACGCAGTATTTT. The chain has TRBV6-5 and TRBJ2-3; a possible D gene is TRBD1 (6 bases). Germline V gives CDR1 MNHEY, CDR2 SVGAGI. The CDR3 consists of 14 residues. The V gene lost 6 bases and the J gene lost 3 bases, with 13 bases spanning the gap.

This chain uses TRBV6-1 with TRBJ2-3; TRBD2 might be the D (6 bases). Germline V lookup: CDR1 MNHNS, CDR2 SASEGT. The length of the CDR3 is 15 residues. The V and J ends lost 8 bases and 1 base respectively, with 16 bases between them. Written as DNA, the CDR3 is TGTGCCAGCTATCAGGGAGGATTGCGCACAGATACGCAGTATTTT. Its protein product is CASYQGGLRTDTQYF.

This clonotype was seen ten or more times. The chain joins TRBV11-2 to TRBJ2-1; D remains ambiguous. Germline CDR1 and CDR2: SGHAT and FQNNGV. The length of the CDR3 is 12 residues. Trimming took off 6 bases at V and 7 bases at J, with 10 bases between the two ends. CDR3 protein: CASSWRRNEQFF. The CDR3 bases are TGTGCCAGCAGTTGGCGACGGAATGAGCAGTTCTTC.

This rearrangement joins TRBV7-9 to TRBJ1-4, with 7 bases matching TRBD1. This CDR3 region has 15 residues. J lost 8 bases, V lost 5 bases, and 11 bases had no gene match. CDR1 SEHNR and CDR2 FQNEAQ come from the germline V gene (reference sequence). CDR3 protein: CASSARQGVGEKLFF. The CDR3 DNA reads as TGTGCCAGCAGCGCTCGACAGGGTGTGGGAGAAAAACTGTTTTTT.

The chain recombines TRBV7-2 with TRBJ1-4; unclear D gene. Trimming shortened V by 1 base and J by 8 bases, and 11 bases separated the two germline ends. The CDR3 length is 14 residues. Germline V gives CDR1 SGHTA, CDR2 FQGNSA. This CDR3 is CASSLGFGGEKLFF. In DNA, the CDR3 is TGTGCCAGCAGCTTAGGGTTCGGCGGGGAAAAACTGTTTTTT.

The rearrangement links TRBV20-1 to TRBJ2-7; no clear D. The germline V gene has CDR1 DFQATT and CDR2 SNEGSKA (reference sequence). CDR3 length: 10 residues. V shed 6 bases and J shed 1 base, with 4 bases lying between them. The CDR3 here is CSAVSYEQYF. DNA for the CDR3: TGCAGTGCCGTTTCCTACGAGCAGTACTTC.

The chain joins TRBV4-2 to TRBJ2-3; 8 bases align to TRBD1. Losses at the gene ends were 4 bases for V and 2 bases for J; bases not matched to a gene: 11. The CDR3 loop spans 17 amino acids. CDR1 and CDR2 from the germline V gene are LGHNA and YNFKEQ. In DNA form, the CDR3 reads TGTGCCAGCAGCCCGTACCGCGCCCAGGGGGCCACAGATACGCAGTATTTT. This gives the protein CASSPYRAQGATDTQYF.

This clonotype was recorded at least ten times. A junction boundary mismatches the germline segment, possibly from a read error. The rearrangement uses TRBV30 and TRBJ2-7; D is possibly TRBD1 or TRBD2 (7 bases each). The CDR3 has 13 amino acids. Germline values: CDR1 GTSNPN, CDR2 SVGIG (reference sequence). CDR3 DNA: TGTGCCGGGAGGGGGACAGACATCTACGAGCAGTACTTC. This translates into CAGRGTDIYEQYF.